The following is a T cell receptor (beta chain) sequence with its context. This sample was taken from a study of OX40 agonist ivuxolimab in advanced cancers. Profiled with immunoSEQ multiplex PCR; TCRdb holds only in-frame clones, not every one. The sample shows about 91,000 clones, about 85% of them seen only once. The source was CD4+ or CD8+ T cells sorted from blood, collected in a trial of the OX40 agonist ivuxolimab. The receptor comes from an adult with an advanced solid tumor such as melanoma, head and neck, liver or kidney cancer.

The CDR3 reads CASSLVRQGGGYTF. CDR3 DNA sequence: TGTGCCAGCAGCTTAGTCCGGCAGGGAGGTGGCTACACCTTC. The chain combines TRBV7-2 with TRBJ1-2, with a weak D call TRBD1 (5 bases). The germline V gene has CDR1 SGHTA and CDR2 FQGNSA. The CDR3 runs 14 residues. V was cut by 1 base and J by 7 bases, with 13 bases left in between.